This TCR beta chain stems from a study of T cells in Graves' hyperthyroidism and ophthalmopathy. Overall study results and limits: Expanded thyroid clonotypes (above 0.001) were mostly also found in blood.

This clonotype has ten or more counts. No antigen is known for it. TCR beta CDR3 region amplification was performed from RNA transcripts. RT-PCR in the first round (using the HTBI primer set) targeted the TCR CDR3. TCRdb re-called the multiplex PCR reads through MiXCR, storing one row per CDR3 protein. The data contain roughly 240,000 distinct CDR3 sequences, about a sixth of them singletons. This CDR3 has 18 amino acids. With 0 bases clipped from V and 2 bases from J, the junction kept 6 bases outside the gene matches. Germline CDR1 SGHRS, CDR2 YFSETQ. This chain links TRBV5-1 with TRBJ2-7; TRBD2 matches at 15 bases. The specimen was blood. The source of this sequence is a woman aged 18-30 years with Graves' ophthalmopathy. Here the CDR3 reads CASSLERTSGRGTYEQYF. CDR3 coding DNA: TGCGCCAGCAGCTTGGAACGGACTAGCGGGAGGGGAACCTACGAGCAGTACTTC.